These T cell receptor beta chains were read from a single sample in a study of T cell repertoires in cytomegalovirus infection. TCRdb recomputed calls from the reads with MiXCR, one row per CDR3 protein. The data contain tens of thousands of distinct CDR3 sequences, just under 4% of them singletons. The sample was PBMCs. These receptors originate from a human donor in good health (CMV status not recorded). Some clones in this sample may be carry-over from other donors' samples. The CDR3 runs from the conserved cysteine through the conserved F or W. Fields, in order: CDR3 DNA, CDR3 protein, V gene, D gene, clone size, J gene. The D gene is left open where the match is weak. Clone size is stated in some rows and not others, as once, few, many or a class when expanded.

cdr3_nt: TGTGCCAGCAGCTTAGAGGGGGTTGCTCAGCCCCAGCATTTT; cdr3_aa: CASSLEGVAQPQHF; v_call: TRBV7-9; d_call: .; clone_size: many; j_call: TRBJ1-5
cdr3_nt: TGTGCCAGCAGCAAAAAGCAGAACACTGAAGCTTTCTTT; cdr3_aa: CASSKKQNTEAFF; v_call: TRBV7-2; d_call: .; clone_size: many; j_call: TRBJ1-1
cdr3_nt: TGTGCCAGCAGCTTATCCCTAGCGTTTAGCACAGATACGCAGTATTTT; cdr3_aa: CASSLSLAFSTDTQYF; v_call: TRBV7-2; d_call: .; clone_size: many; j_call: TRBJ2-3
cdr3_nt: TGCGCCAGCAGCTTTAAGGGTGAGAACACTGAAGCTTTCTTT; cdr3_aa: CASSFKGENTEAFF; v_call: TRBV5-1; d_call: .; clone_size: few; j_call: TRBJ1-1
cdr3_nt: TGTGCCAGCAGTCCCGCGGGAGGGGAGTTAGGTAATGAGCAGTTCTTC; cdr3_aa: CASSPAGGELGNEQFF; v_call: TRBV5-5; d_call: TRBD2; clone_size: many; j_call: TRBJ2-1
cdr3_nt: TGTGCCAGCAGCTCCGGAAATTCACCCCTCCACTTT; cdr3_aa: CASSSGNSPLHF; v_call: TRBV7-2; d_call: .; clone_size: many; j_call: TRBJ1-6
cdr3_nt: TGTGCCAGCAGCTTAGGTCTGGGCTCAACTGGAAACACCATATATTTT; cdr3_aa: CASSLGLGSTGNTIYF; v_call: TRBV11-2; d_call: .; clone_size: many; j_call: TRBJ1-3
cdr3_nt: TGTGCCAGCAGCTCCAGTTGGGGGCGAGGAGGAGCTTTCTTT; cdr3_aa: CASSSSWGRGGAFF; v_call: TRBV7-2; d_call: .; clone_size: many; j_call: TRBJ1-1
cdr3_nt: TGTGCCAGCAGCCATATGGGTCAGAGGGGCTACACCTTC; cdr3_aa: CASSHMGQRGYTF; v_call: TRBV7-2; d_call: .; clone_size: many; j_call: TRBJ1-2
cdr3_nt: TGTGCCAGCAGTTATAGTGCAGATACGCAGTATTTT; cdr3_aa: CASSYSADTQYF; v_call: TRBV7-2; d_call: .; clone_size: many; j_call: TRBJ2-3
cdr3_nt: TGTGCCAGCAGCTTGGGGGGAGAGGACGAGCAGTACTTC; cdr3_aa: CASSLGGEDEQYF; v_call: TRBV7-4; d_call: .; clone_size: many; j_call: TRBJ2-7
cdr3_nt: TGTGCCAGCAGCTCCCTTGGGGGGGCGAATGGCTACACCTTC; cdr3_aa: CASSSLGGANGYTF; v_call: TRBV7-2; d_call: .; clone_size: .; j_call: TRBJ1-2
cdr3_nt: TGTGCCAGCAGCTTTAGCGGGAGCGTGGCCGGGGAGCTGTTTTTT; cdr3_aa: CASSFSGSVAGELFF; v_call: TRBV7-2; d_call: TRBD2; clone_size: many; j_call: TRBJ2-2
cdr3_nt: TGTGCTCCGGGACAGGGCTACAATGAGCAGTTCTTC; cdr3_aa: CAPGQGYNEQFF; v_call: TRBV12-3/TRBV12-4; d_call: TRBD1; clone_size: many; j_call: TRBJ2-1
cdr3_nt: TGCAGTGCTAGTCAGACTAGCGGGACCACTAGCACAGATACGCAGTATTTT; cdr3_aa: CSASQTSGTTSTDTQYF; v_call: TRBV20-1; d_call: TRBD2; clone_size: many; j_call: TRBJ2-3
cdr3_nt: TGTGCCAGCAGTCTCGGGACTAGCGGTCCCACCGGGGAGCTGTTTTTT; cdr3_aa: CASSLGTSGPTGELFF; v_call: TRBV12-3/TRBV12-4; d_call: TRBD2; clone_size: many; j_call: TRBJ2-2
cdr3_nt: TGTGCCAGCAGCTTGGTACGGAACACAGATACGCAGTATTTT; cdr3_aa: CASSLVRNTDTQYF; v_call: TRBV7-9; d_call: .; clone_size: many; j_call: TRBJ2-3
cdr3_nt: TGTGCCAGCAGCGGGCGGACGGGACTAGGCACAGATACGCAGTATTTT; cdr3_aa: CASSGRTGLGTDTQYF; v_call: TRBV4-2; d_call: TRBD2; clone_size: many; j_call: TRBJ2-3
cdr3_nt: TGTGCCAGCAGCTTTGACTGGGATGAAGCTTTCTTT; cdr3_aa: CASSFDWDEAFF; v_call: TRBV7-9; d_call: .; clone_size: many; j_call: TRBJ1-1
cdr3_nt: TGTGCCAGCAGCTTATGGGCGGGAGCGGGGTACGAGCAGTACTTC; cdr3_aa: CASSLWAGAGYEQYF; v_call: TRBV7-2; d_call: TRBD2; clone_size: many; j_call: TRBJ2-7
cdr3_nt: TGTGCCAGCAGCTTTATCCGGGACGGAAGAGAGACCCAGTACTTC; cdr3_aa: CASSFIRDGRETQYF; v_call: TRBV7-8; d_call: .; clone_size: many; j_call: TRBJ2-5
cdr3_nt: TGTGCCAGCAGTCCAGGGGGCTGGCGTCAGCCCCAGCATTTT; cdr3_aa: CASSPGGWRQPQHF; v_call: TRBV12-3/TRBV12-4; d_call: TRBD1; clone_size: many; j_call: TRBJ1-5
cdr3_nt: TGTGCCAGCAGCTTAGGACAGGCCCGGAAGACCCTCCACTTT; cdr3_aa: CASSLGQARKTLHF; v_call: TRBV7-2; d_call: .; clone_size: many; j_call: TRBJ1-6
cdr3_nt: TGTGCCAGCAGCTCCGATCTTGTTCGCATAGATACGCAGTATTTT; cdr3_aa: CASSSDLVRIDTQYF; v_call: TRBV7-2; d_call: .; clone_size: many; j_call: TRBJ2-3
cdr3_nt: TGTGCCAGCAAAAGCGGGAGGGCCCCCCACAATGAGCAGTTCTTC; cdr3_aa: CASKSGRAPHNEQFF; v_call: TRBV28; d_call: TRBD2; clone_size: many; j_call: TRBJ2-1
cdr3_nt: TGTGCCAGCACAGTAGCGAACACCGGGGAGCTGTTTTTT; cdr3_aa: CASTVANTGELFF; v_call: TRBV7-6; d_call: .; clone_size: many; j_call: TRBJ2-2
cdr3_nt: TGTGCCAGCAGCCAACTACAGGGGGAAGCTTTCTTT; cdr3_aa: CASSQLQGEAFF; v_call: TRBV3-1; d_call: TRBD1; clone_size: many; j_call: TRBJ1-1
cdr3_nt: TGTGCCAGCAATGGACCCTCCGAGCAGTACTTC; cdr3_aa: CASNGPSEQYF; v_call: TRBV6-5; d_call: .; clone_size: many; j_call: TRBJ2-7
cdr3_nt: TGTGCCAGCATGTTACTAGCGGGATCGCGTGAGCAGTACTTC; cdr3_aa: CASMLLAGSREQYF; v_call: TRBV7-8; d_call: TRBD2; clone_size: many; j_call: TRBJ2-7
cdr3_nt: TGTGCCAGCAGCTTAAGGTTGAACCAAGAGACCCAGTACTTC; cdr3_aa: CASSLRLNQETQYF; v_call: TRBV7-9; d_call: .; clone_size: many; j_call: TRBJ2-5
cdr3_nt: TGTGCCAGCAGCCCAAACTTCTATGGCTACACCTTC; cdr3_aa: CASSPNFYGYTF; v_call: TRBV7-2; d_call: .; clone_size: many; j_call: TRBJ1-2
cdr3_nt: TGTGCCAGCAGCGGGGGGGGCACAGGGAACTATGGCTACACCTTC; cdr3_aa: CASSGGGTGNYGYTF; v_call: TRBV7-9; d_call: .; clone_size: many; j_call: TRBJ1-2